This passage covers 15 T cell receptor beta chains from one sample sequenced in a study of T-cell reconstitution after alpha-beta-depleted transplantation in children. As it was prepared, the TCRbeta library received unique molecular identifiers. TCRdb processed the PCR reads anew with MiXCR; each CDR3 protein has one entry. This table holds about 100,000 distinct CDR3 sequences, 5% to 8% found once. The source material was PBMCs, mostly from graft donor cells, sampled 360 days after TCRalphabeta/CD19-depleted stem cell transplant. These receptors were collected from a male patient aged 2-9 years who had a stem cell transplant for acute lymphoblastic leukemia, so the T cells may come from the graft donor.

This clonotype was seen at least ten times. This chain uses TRBV11-1 with TRBJ2-3; weak D call: TRBD1 (6 bases). CDR3 length equals 19 residues. The germline V gene has CDR1 SGHAT and CDR2 FQDESV (reference sequence). The germline V and J ends were trimmed by 2 bases and 0 bases, with 21 bases remaining between them. The CDR3 sequence is CASSLPPAGTSLSTDTQYF. DNA of the CDR3: TGTGCCAGCAGCTTACCCCCGGCCGGGACAAGTCTAAGCACAGATACGCAGTATTTT.

This clonotype was seen many times. The V call is TRBV7-2, the J call TRBJ2-2; tentatively, D is TRBD2 (6 bases). V lost 5 bases to trimming and J lost 6 bases, with 13 bases between them. Germline CDR1 and CDR2: SGHTA and FQGNSA. There are 14 residues in the CDR3. Written as DNA, the CDR3 is TGTGCCAGCAGCCCTAAGCGGGTTGCCGGGGAGCTGTTTTTT. Its protein product is CASSPKRVAGELFF.

This clonotype was seen ten or more times. The chain links TRBV20-1 to TRBJ1-5; D ambiguous. The CDR3 covers 13 residues. Per the germline V gene, CDR1 is DFQATT and CDR2 is SNEGSKA (reference sequence). V lost 0 bases and J 7 bases, leaving 10 bases between the germline ends. The CDR3 DNA reads TGCAGTGCTAGAGATACGGGAGGGCAGCCCCAGCATTTT. This codes for CSARDTGGQPQHF.

The rearrangement joins TRBV6-1 to TRBJ1-4; D is unclear. Deletions cut 0 bases from V and 5 bases from J, with 13 bases between. This CDR3 region has 16 residues. Germline-derived CDR1 and CDR2 are MNHNS and SASEGT. CDR3 protein: CASSEAGPARNEKLFF. The CDR3 nucleotides are TGTGCCAGCAGTGAAGCGGGCCCGGCGAGAAATGAAAAACTGTTTTTT.

This clonotype was seen many times. The genes are TRBV7-6 and TRBJ1-4; D unresolved. The germline V gene has CDR1 SGHVS and CDR2 FNYEAQ. The ends were cut back, 2 bases at V and 8 bases at J, with 12 bases in the middle. The CDR3 has 14 residues. Here the CDR3 reads CASSLRRGGEKLFF. DNA of the CDR3: TGTGCCAGCAGCTTAAGGCGTGGAGGGGAAAAACTGTTTTTT.

This clonotype was seen at least ten times. V usage is TRBV9 and J usage is TRBJ2-4; D gene uncertain. Germline CDR1 and CDR2: SGDLS and YYNGEE. The CDR3 is 17 residues long. V lost 0 bases and J 2 bases, leaving 15 bases between the germline ends. CDR3 bases: TGTGCCAGCAGCGTAGAGGGTGGCAGCGAGACCAAAAACATTCAGTACTTC. It translates to CASSVEGGSETKNIQYF.

The sample holds many counts of this clonotype. CDR3: CSVEEGRPYEQYF. DNA for the CDR3: TGCAGCGTTGAAGAGGGTAGACCCTACGAGCAGTACTTC. The chain uses TRBV29-1 and TRBJ2-7, with unresolved D. CDR1 SQVTM and CDR2 ANQGSEA come from the germline V gene. The CDR3 extends over 13 amino acids. V shed 0 bases and J shed 2 bases, with 8 bases lying between them.

In its sample, this clonotype was seen many times. This chain uses TRBV6-6 with TRBJ2-2; D remains unclear. Germline values: CDR1 MNHNY, CDR2 SVGAGI (reference sequence). Trimming stripped 2 bases from V and 9 bases from J, with 7 bases between. The CDR3 has 12 amino acids. The CDR3 nucleotides are TGTGCCAGCAGTTACCAGCCCCGGGAGCTGTTTTTT. Its translation is CASSYQPRELFF.

The chain joins TRBV7-3 to TRBJ2-1, with D hard to call. Germline CDR1 is SGHTA and CDR2 is FQGTGA. Deletions cut 5 bases from V and 5 bases from J, with 16 bases between. The length of the CDR3 is 15 residues. Here the CDR3 reads CASSPSQRSNNEQFF. For the CDR3, the DNA is TGTGCCAGCAGCCCCAGTCAGAGATCGAACAATGAGCAGTTCTTC.

This clonotype was counted at least ten times. The J gene is TRBJ2-3, the V gene TRBV7-6; TRBD1 aligns across 7 bases. The J segment lost 0 bases and the V segment lost 4 bases, leaving 4 bases of the junction unmatched. CDR1 is SGHVS, CDR2 FNYEAQ, per germline. The CDR3 is 15 amino acids. CDR3: CASSWDRASTDTQYF. The CDR3 DNA is TGTGCCAGCAGCTGGGACAGAGCTAGCACAGATACGCAGTATTTT. Full variable domain (missing parts from reference TRBV7-6 and TRBJ2-3): GAGVSQSPRYKVTKRGQDVALRCDPISGHVSLYWYRQALGQGPEFLTYFNYEAQQDKSGLPNDRFSAERPEGSISTLTIQRTEQRDSAMYRCASSWDRASTDTQYFGPGTRLTVL.

There are many counts of this clonotype. The chain couples TRBV24-1 to TRBJ2-5, with 7 bases that match TRBD1. This CDR3 has 14 residues. The germline V gene encodes CDR1 KGHDR and CDR2 SFDVKD. V was clipped by 7 bases and J by 0 bases; unmatched bases: 4. CDR3 coding DNA: TGTGCCACCAGCCGGGACAGCTACCAAGAGACCCAGTACTTC. Translated: CATSRDSYQETQYF.

This clonotype was recorded many times. The chain recombines TRBV20-1 with TRBJ2-3; no firm D call. The length of the CDR3 is 16 residues. Germline V gives CDR1 DFQATT, CDR2 SNEGSKA (reference sequence). Trimming shortened V by 2 bases and J by 6 bases, and 21 bases separated the two germline ends. The CDR3 region has the DNA TGCAGTGCTAGACCCTCGGGCTACCGTTTAATTGATACGCAGTATTTT. It codes for CSARPSGYRLIDTQYF.

This clonotype was counted only a few times. This chain links TRBV30 with TRBJ2-2, with 7 bases identical to TRBD2. This CDR3 is built from 15 residues. J gave up 7 bases and V 1 base, and 9 bases lay outside the gene matches. The germline V gene has CDR1 GTSNPN and CDR2 SVGIG (reference sequence). The CDR3 DNA reads as TGTGCCTGGAGTGGGGGAGGGGCGCGAGGCGGGGAGCTGTTTTTT. Protein: CAWSGGGARGGELFF.

This clonotype was observed a few times. The CDR3 loop reads CASSQARKRDSTDTQYF. Written as DNA, the CDR3 is TGTGCCAGCAGCCAAGCGAGAAAGAGGGACAGCACAGATACGCAGTATTTT. The gene calls are TRBV3-1 and TRBJ2-3, with D perhaps being TRBD1 or TRBD2 (5 bases each). The CDR3 consists of 17 residues. Germline CDR1 is LGHDT and CDR2 is YNNKEL (reference sequence). Trimming removed 1 base from V and 0 bases from J, with 14 bases in between.

This clonotype was seen ten or more times. The chain recombines TRBV3-1 with TRBJ2-5; the D gene is possibly TRBD1 (6 bases). CDR1 and CDR2 from the germline V gene are LGHDT and YNNKEL (reference sequence). The CDR3 runs 15 residues. The germline V and J ends were trimmed by 0 bases and 2 bases, with 10 bases remaining between them. CDR3 nucleotides: TGTGCCAGCAGCCAAGATATTGGACAGCAAGAGACCCAGTACTTC. The encoded protein is CASSQDIGQQETQYF.